These 8 T cell receptor beta chains were sequenced from one sample in a study of cytomegalovirus exposure and HLA in healthy donors (dated by TCRdb to about 2017). Preparation of the library involved the immunoSEQ multiplex PCR assay. For the multiplex PCR, a mixture combining 60 forward primers for TCR Vbeta segments and 13 reverse primers for TCR Jbeta segments was used. Sourced from immuneACCESS, this table was stored by TCRdb with only in-frame sequences that have V and J called. A share of the clones is absent; for the studies checked, an unresolved V gene accounts for under half, and the remainder has no known explanation. The sample records roughly 200,000 clones, nearly 80% of which are singletons. In total, the top ten clones hold 2.9% of the sample. The source material was PBMCs. These receptors were collected from a female donor in good health and CMV-seronegative.

V is TRBV18 and J is TRBJ2-7; 8 positions match TRBD1. Germline V lookup: CDR1 KGHSH, CDR2 LQKENI. The J segment lost 3 bases and the V segment lost 2 bases, leaving 6 bases of the junction unmatched. The CDR3 spans 15 residues. The CDR3 loop is CASSPDRGNFYEQYF. DNA for the CDR3: TGTGCCAGCTCACCAGACAGGGGCAATTTCTACGAGCAGTACTTC.

V and J are TRBV19 and TRBJ2-7; tentative D call: TRBD1 (5 bases). Trimming stripped 6 bases from V and 5 bases from J, with 14 bases between. In germline, CDR1 is LNHDA, CDR2 SQIVND (reference sequence). The CDR3 is made up of 13 amino acids. In nucleotides, the CDR3 is TGTGCCAGTAGCCCGCAGGGATTCCACGAGCAGTACTTC. Amino acid sequence: CASSPQGFHEQYF.

The CDR3 DNA reads TGTGCCAGCAGCTTCTCCGGGACTCAACAAGAGACCCAGTACTTC. This translates into CASSFSGTQQETQYF. The chain uses TRBV7-7 and TRBJ2-5; D is possibly TRBD2 (6 bases). This CDR3 is built from 15 residues. V was cut by 3 bases and J by 2 bases, with 13 bases left in between. CDR1 SSHAT and CDR2 FNYEAQ come from the germline V gene (reference sequence).

J is TRBJ1-6 and V is TRBV11-1; 12 nucleotides agree with TRBD1. The CDR3 is made up of 16 amino acids. Germline values: CDR1 SGHAT, CDR2 FQDESV (reference sequence). With 1 base clipped from V and 13 bases from J, the junction kept 8 bases outside the gene matches. CDR3 in DNA: TGTGCCAGCAGCTTAGGAGGGACAGGGGGCTTGGGTCCCCTCCACTTT. Translation gives CASSLGGTGGLGPLHF.

The gene calls are TRBV12-5 and TRBJ1-5, with D uncertain. Germline values: CDR1 LGHNT, CDR2 FRNRAP. Trimming cost V 6 bases and J 0 bases, with 9 bases left between them. The CDR3 covers 14 residues. The CDR3 reads CASGGEYSNQPQHF. The CDR3 nucleotides are TGTGCTAGTGGCGGAGAATATAGCAATCAGCCCCAGCATTTT.

The table lists this clone with a count of one. The chain is built from TRBV9 and TRBJ2-7; TRBD1 aligns across 10 bases. This CDR3 comprises 15 residues. V shed 0 bases and J 7 bases; nucleotides not matched to a gene: 7. Germline-derived CDR1 and CDR2 are SGDLS and YYNGEE. CDR3: CASSVGDRGLGEQYF. The CDR3 bases are TGTGCCAGCAGCGTAGGGGACAGGGGTTTGGGGGAGCAGTACTTC.

This clone was observed a single time. This chain uses TRBV18 with TRBJ2-2; tentative D call: TRBD2 (6 bases). Germline CDR1 KGHSH, CDR2 LQKENI. There are 15 residues in the CDR3. V lost 3 bases and J 2 bases, leaving 10 bases between the germline ends. The CDR3 bases are TGTGCCAGCTCACCTTCTAGCGCAAACACCGGGGAGCTGTTTTTT. It yields the protein CASSPSSANTGELFF.

The J gene is TRBJ1-2, the V gene TRBV27; D gene unclear. CDR3 length: 12 amino acids. The V end was cut by 5 bases, the J end by 2 bases, with 6 bases between. Per the germline V gene, CDR1 is MNHEY and CDR2 is SMNVEV (reference sequence). The chain's CDR3 is CASSTGNYGYTF. CDR3 bases: TGTGCCAGCAGTACGGGGAACTATGGCTACACCTTC.